This TCR beta chain came from a study of human T cells and chemical hapten exposure. Study as a whole: Among samples, TCR yields varied mainly because of small differences in pooled library volume.

Each CDR3 protein is one row after TCRdb ran MiXCR on the RACE reads. The table has about 68,000 distinct CDR3 sequences, approximately 11% seen once. Time point meaning: pre-sensitization, week 0. The treatment was: therapeutic diphenylcyclopropenone sensitization with weekly scalp DPC. The specimen was whole blood, collected in connection with sensitization to the hapten diphenylcyclopropenone (DPC). The source of this sequence is a woman between 50 and 59 years old with alopecia areata. Some clones in this sample may be carry-over from other donors' samples.

DNA for the CDR3: TGCAGTGCCCGATTGGGACAGGGAGGCTACGAGCAGTACTTC. Its translation: CSARLGQGGYEQYF. The chain joins TRBV20-1 to TRBJ2-7, with 9 bases fitting TRBD1. CDR1 and CDR2 (germline): DFQATT, SNEGSKA (reference sequence). Trimming cost V 6 bases and J 3 bases; bases outside gene matches: 9. The CDR3 covers 14 residues.